The present T cell receptor beta chain was sequenced within a study of shared clonotypes between healthy human individuals. Study-wide context: The study drew on a couple of women and a few men aged 18 to 49 as donors. Study-wide results and limits: Only blood was sampled; tissue repertoires likely differ. Clonotypes that were shared across a handful of donors made up approximately 5.1% of naive CD4 clonotypes.

Sequenced by immunoSEQ multiplex PCR; TCRdb stores in-frame clones only, minus some. The sample includes some 1.1 million clones, 70% to 80% of them seen just once. Between the trimmed V and J ends, which lost 4 bases and 1 base, there was a span of 4 bases. The germline V gene encodes CDR1 MGHRA and CDR2 YSYEKL. This CDR3 is built from 12 residues. Remarks on this clone: The antigen remains unidentified.

This sequence originates from a man younger than 30 in good health. Some clones in this sample may be carry-over from other donors' samples. Sequencing input: memory CD4+ T cells from PBMCs. Subset specified: CD45RA-negative fraction. The chain is built from TRBV4-1 and TRBJ2-5; no definite D call. CDR3 sequence: CASSLPQETQYF. The CDR3 DNA follows: TGCGCCAGCAGCCTCCCCCAAGAGACCCAGTACTTC.